The sequence of this T cell receptor (beta chain) was determined in a study of T cell responses to AZD1222 COVID-19 vaccine. Study findings and constraints: Of spike-specific TCRs, nearly half reportedly target regions left unmutated in variants.

This CDR3 has 14 residues. V was clipped by 4 bases and J by 5 bases, with 13 bases between them. From germline, CDR1 is SGHNT and CDR2 YENEEA. Here immunoSEQ multiplex PCR was the method, and the copy in TCRdb shows in-frame clones only, minus some. This sample yields some 150,000 clones, of which roughly nine tenths are seen a single time; around 1.6% belongs to the top ten. Turning to this clone: Its cognate antigen is unknown.

Sequenced material: peripheral blood, taken on day 0 of AZD1222 vaccination. This clonotype originated in an adult in good health. This chain uses TRBV11-3 with TRBJ2-3; D possibly corresponds to TRBD1 (6 bases). The CDR3 protein is CASSWRLQGDTQYF. In DNA form, the CDR3 reads TGTGCCAGCAGCTGGCGGTTACAGGGAGATACGCAGTATTTT.